These T cell receptor beta chains were read from a single sample in a study of T cell repertoires in cytomegalovirus infection. Via MiXCR, TCRdb re-called the reads, giving one row per CDR3 protein. Among under 850,000 distinct CDR3 sequences listed, 35% were seen once. Material: PBMCs. All receptors derive from a human donor in good health (CMV status not recorded). Some clones in this sample may be carry-over from other donors' samples. CDR3s include the opening cysteine and the closing phenylalanine or tryptophan. D genes are given only for firm matches. A row's size may be missing; if present it is once, few, many or a size class.

TRBJ2-1 many TRBD1 TRBV7-8 TGTGCCAGCAGCCGAGCAGGGGGCGCGATCAAGGCCGATGAGCAGTTCTTC CASSRAGGAIKADEQFF
TRBJ2-7 - TRBD2 TRBV6-5 TGTGCCAGCAGTTACCAACGGACTAGCGCCTACGAGCAGTACTTC CASSYQRTSAYEQYF
TRBJ1-4 - - TRBV7-9 TGTGCCAGCAGCTCACAGGGACCGCGAACTAATGAAAAACTGTCTTTT CASSSQGPRTNEKLSF
TRBJ2-6 few TRBD2 TRBV6-1 TGTGCCAGCAGTCTGTTGCGGGGGGCCCTCTCTGGGGCCAACGTCCTGACTTTC CASSLLRGALSGANVLTF
TRBJ2-1 few TRBD1 TRBV4-1 TGCGCCAGCAGCCAAGAAGGGGACAGGGGGCCGGATGAGCAGTTCTTC CASSQEGDRGPDEQFF
TRBJ1-2 - - TRBV15 TGTGCCACCAGCAGAGAAGGGCAGGGAAGACTGGCTGGCTACACCTTC CATSREGQGRLAGYTF
TRBJ1-2 - - TRBV7-3 TGTGCCAGCAGCGCCCGGGACGAGGGGCCCGGCTACACCTTC CASSARDEGPGYTF
TRBJ2-2 few TRBD1 TRBV28 TGTGCCAGCAGAGGGGGGGGACAGGGGAACACCGGGGAGCTGTTTTTT CASRGGGQGNTGELFF
TRBJ1-1 - - TRBV14 TGTGCCAGCAGCCAAGTCCGGGCGAACACTGAAGCTTTCTTT CASSQVRANTEAFF
TRBJ2-2 few TRBD1 TRBV19 TGTGCCAGTAGTCCCCCGGGACAGGGTTTTGAGCTGTTTTTT CASSPPGQGFELFF
TRBJ2-5 - TRBD1 TRBV25-1 TGTGCCAGCAGTGAGTTGACAGGGTGGCAAGAGACCCAGTACTTC CASSELTGWQETQYF
TRBJ1-2 - - TRBV29-1 TGCAGCGTTGGAGAAGGGTACTATGGCTACACCTTC CSVGEGYYGYTF
TRBJ2-7 - TRBD2 TRBV28 TGTGCCAGCAGTACCGGGACTAGCGGGGATGACGAGCAGTACTTC CASSTGTSGDDEQYF
TRBJ2-4 - TRBD2 TRBV7-6 TGTGCCAGCAGCTCCCTTGGGGGGGTTGACATTCAGTACTTC CASSSLGGVDIQYF
TRBJ2-7 - - TRBV12-3/TRBV12-4 TGTGCCAGCAGTTTAATTCTCCACGAGCAGTACTTC CASSLILHEQYF
TRBJ2-7 - TRBD2 TRBV4-1 TGCGCCAGCAGCCAGACCGACATGGGACTAGCGGCATACGAGCAGTACTTC CASSQTDMGLAAYEQYF
TRBJ2-3 - TRBD1 TRBV11-3 TGTGCCAGCAGCCCCGGAAGACAGGGAAGCACAGATACGCAGTATTTT CASSPGRQGSTDTQYF
TRBJ2-1 few TRBD2 TRBV5-6 TGTGCCAGCAGCTTGGCCGGCGGGGGGGCCATCTCTGCCTACAATGAGCAGTTCTTC CASSLAGGGAISAYNEQFF
TRBJ2-7 - TRBD1 TRBV29-1 TGCAGCGTAAAACAGGGGGCCTACGAGCAGTACTTC CSVKQGAYEQYF
TRBJ2-7 - - TRBV6-1 TGTGCCAGCATTGCGGGGCAGGTCTACGAGCAGTACTTC CASIAGQVYEQYF
TRBJ2-7 few - TRBV5-1 TGCGCCAGCAGCTTGGACAAATCCTACGAGCAGTACTTC CASSLDKSYEQYF
TRBJ2-3 - - TRBV6-1 TGTGCCAGCAGTCCCGGGAGTGGCACAGATACGCAGGATTTT CASSPGSGTDTQDF
TRBJ2-5 few - TRBV28 TGTGCCAGCAGTTTTACAGGGCAAGAGACCCAGTACTTC CASSFTGQETQYF
TRBJ2-1 many TRBD2 TRBV12-3/TRBV12-4 TGTGCCAGCAGTTTACGACTAGCGGGAGCGGCCCATGAGCAGTTCTTC CASSLRLAGAAHEQFF
TRBJ1-5 few - TRBV5-5 TGTGCCAGCAGTCGCTTCCGTTCTATTAGCAATCAGCCCCAGCATTTT CASSRFRSISNQPQHF
TRBJ2-7 few TRBD1 TRBV7-6 TGTGCCAGCAGCCCGTCCGGGACAGGGGTCCGCGAGCAGTACTTC CASSPSGTGVREQYF
TRBJ1-1 - - TRBV6-5 TGTGCCAGCACCACACCCGGGCGTCGCGAAGCTTTCTTT CASTTPGRREAFF
TRBJ1-2 - TRBD1 TRBV7-2 TGTGCCAGCAGCCCGACGAGGGGCAGGGGGAGCGGCTACACCTTC CASSPTRGRGSGYTF
TRBJ2-1 - - TRBV6-2/TRBV6-3 TGTGCCAGCAGTTACACCCACGGAAGCAATGAGCAGTTCTTC CASSYTHGSNEQFF
TRBJ2-5 - - TRBV20-1 TGCAGTGCTAGAGATTATTTGGCGGGAAAAGAGACCCAGTACTTC CSARDYLAGKETQYF
TRBJ2-1 few TRBD2 TRBV20-1 TGCAGTGCGGGGACTAGCGGGAGTCTTCGGAATGAGCAGTTCTTC CSAGTSGSLRNEQFF
TRBJ2-2 - - TRBV28 TGTGCCAGCAGTTTCAGTATGACCGCGGGCACCGGGGAGCTGTTTTTT CASSFSMTAGTGELFF
TRBJ1-3 - - TRBV28 TGTGCCATCCGAAGCGGGGGGGCTGGAAACACCATATATTTT CAIRSGGAGNTIYF
TRBJ1-5 - TRBD1 TRBV7-8 TGTGCCAGCAGCTTAGAAGACAGGGGAGAGCAGCCCCAGCATTTT CASSLEDRGEQPQHF
TRBJ2-3 - - TRBV10-3 TGTGCCATCAGCCGGGAGTCCCGCAGTTTGTATTTT CAISRESRSLYF
TRBJ1-3 - - TRBV28 TGTGCCAGCAGTATTGACAACTCTGGAAACACCATATATTTT CASSIDNSGNTIYF
TRBJ2-2 - TRBD2 TRBV6-1 TGTGCCAGCAGTGGGACTAGCGGGGGTTCCGGGGAGCTGTTTTTT CASSGTSGGSGELFF
TRBJ2-2 - - TRBV24-1 TGTGCCACCAACGGGGGCACCGTGGAGCTGTTTTTT CATNGGTVELFF
TRBJ2-1 - TRBD2 TRBV4-2 TGTGCCAGCAGCCAAGTCGGTAGCGGGGAGCAGTTCTTC CASSQVGSGEQFF
TRBJ2-7 - TRBD2 TRBV12-3/TRBV12-4 TGTGCCAGCATGGTGACTAGCGGGTATTACGAGCAGTACTTC CASMVTSGYYEQYF
TRBJ2-7 few - TRBV7-2 TGTGCCAGCAGCTTTTCTCCCCGAGACCCGTCCTACGAGCAGTACTTC CASSFSPRDPSYEQYF
TRBJ2-4 few - TRBV28 TGTGCCAGCAGTAAGGGTCGTAATACCGGAGCCAAAAACATTCAGTACTTC CASSKGRNTGAKNIQYF
TRBJ1-1 few - TRBV10-3 TGTGCCATCAGCCGCCGGACAGAGAACACTGAAGCTTTCTTT CAISRRTENTEAFF
TRBJ2-1 - TRBD2 TRBV29-1 TGCAGCGTCCTACTAGCGGGGGCGGATGAGCAGTTCTTC CSVLLAGADEQFF